The TCR beta chain under discussion was sequenced for a study of cytomegalovirus exposure and HLA in healthy donors. Overall study context: Drawn from HLA-typed donors, 65 million to 100 million unique TCRs were held in an early data release. Regarding the study as a whole: Being productive about 90% or about 30% of the time was typical of most TCR beta V segments in an earlier analysis. Some TCR beta chains (about 170 of them) were listed as cytomegalovirus-associated. The authors later linked a missense DCLRE1C variant to TCR beta V- and J-gene trimming.

The study ran its PCR with 60 Vbeta and 13 Jbeta primers. The protocol was immunoSEQ multiplex PCR, while the TCRdb copy is restricted to in-frame clones and leaves out a portion. This sample has approximately 190,000 clones, with approximately 80% found just once. Note on this clone: No antigen is known for it. Since no conserved phenylalanine or tryptophan closes the CDR3, a read error is the likely cause.

The CDR3 loop spans 14 amino acids. V trimming: 3 bases; J trimming: 4 bases; junction bases outside the gene matches: 2. Germline CDR1 SGHRS, CDR2 YFSETQ. The chain has TRBV5-1 and TRBJ1-2, with 11 positions matching TRBD1. The TCR was taken from a woman aged 18 to 35 in good health and CMV-seronegative. The material sequenced was PBMCs. The DNA for the CDR3 is TGCGCCAGCAGCTGGACAGGGGGCCCCTATGGCTACACCGTC. Translating gives CASSWTGGPYGYTV.